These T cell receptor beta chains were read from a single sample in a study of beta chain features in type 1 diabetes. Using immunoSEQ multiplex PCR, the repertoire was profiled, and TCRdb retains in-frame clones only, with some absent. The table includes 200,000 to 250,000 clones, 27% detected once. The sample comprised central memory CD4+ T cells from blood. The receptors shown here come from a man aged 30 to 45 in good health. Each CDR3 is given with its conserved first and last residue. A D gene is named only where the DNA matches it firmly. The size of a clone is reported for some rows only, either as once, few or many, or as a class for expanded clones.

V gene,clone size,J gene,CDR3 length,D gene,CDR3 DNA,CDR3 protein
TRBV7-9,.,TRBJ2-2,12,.,TGTGCCAGCAGCTTCGGTGATGGGGAGCTGTTTTTT,CASSFGDGELFF
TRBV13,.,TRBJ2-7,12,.,TGTGCCAGCAGTAAGGAGAACTACGAGCAGTACTTC,CASSKENYEQYF
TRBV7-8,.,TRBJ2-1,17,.,TGTGCCAGCAGCTTATTTCCACCGGCAGACTCCTACAATGAGCAGTTCTTC,CASSLFPPADSYNEQFF
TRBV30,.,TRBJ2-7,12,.,TGTGCCTGGAGTGACAGGCCCTACGAGCAGTACTTC,CAWSDRPYEQYF
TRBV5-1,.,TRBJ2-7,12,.,TGCGCCAGCAGCTTCGACAGGTACGAGCAGTACTTC,CASSFDRYEQYF
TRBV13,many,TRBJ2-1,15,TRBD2,TGTGCCAGCAGCTTAATGCTAGCGGAGTACAATGAGCAGTTCTTC,CASSLMLAEYNEQFF
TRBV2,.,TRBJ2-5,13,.,TGTGCCAGCAGTGATATGGCTGAAGAGACCCAGTACTTC,CASSDMAEETQYF
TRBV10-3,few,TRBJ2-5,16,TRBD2,TGTGCCATCAGGGGGGGACTAGCGGGACTAGAGGAGACCCAGTACTTC,CAIRGGLAGLEETQYF
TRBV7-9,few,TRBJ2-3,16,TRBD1,TGTGCCAGCAGCCCGGACAGGGGCGGCAGCACAGATACGCAGTATTTT,CASSPDRGGSTDTQYF
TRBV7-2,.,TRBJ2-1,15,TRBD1,TGTGCCAGCAGCTTAACCGGACAGGCGTACAATGAGCAGTTCTTC,CASSLTGQAYNEQFF
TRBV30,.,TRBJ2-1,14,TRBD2,TGTGCCTGGACTCTAGCGGGGACCCACAATGAGCAGTTCTTC,CAWTLAGTHNEQFF
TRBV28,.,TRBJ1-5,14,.,TGTGCCAGCAGTCCCTCCGTCCTAAATCAGCCCCAGCATTTT,CASSPSVLNQPQHF
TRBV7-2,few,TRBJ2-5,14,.,TGTGCCAGCAGCTTAGGAGGGTCCCAAGAGACCCAGTACTTC,CASSLGGSQETQYF
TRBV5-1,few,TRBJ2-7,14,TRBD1,TGCGCCAGCAGCTCAACGCAGACAGGGGGCGAGCAGTACTTC,CASSSTQTGGEQYF
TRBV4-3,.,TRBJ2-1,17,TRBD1,TGCGCCAGCAGCCAAGCCTCAGGGGGCGCGATATACAATGAGCAGTTCTTC,CASSQASGGAIYNEQFF
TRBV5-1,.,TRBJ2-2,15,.,TGCGCCAGCAGCCCCGGGACTTCGAACACCGGGGAGCTGTTTTTT,CASSPGTSNTGELFF
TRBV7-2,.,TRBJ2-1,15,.,TGTGCCAGCAGCCCGGTAGCCTCACGAAACAATGAGCAGTTCTTC,CASSPVASRNNEQFF
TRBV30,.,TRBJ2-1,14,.,TGCGCCTGGACCGCTGGCGGCTCCTACAATGAGCAGTTCTTC,CAWTAGGSYNEQFF
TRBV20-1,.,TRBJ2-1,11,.,TGCAGTGCTGTACCGGGGGTCAAGCAGTTCTTC,CSAVPGVKQFF
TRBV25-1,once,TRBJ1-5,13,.,TGTGCCAGCAGTGAAGCGGGAAATCAGCCCCAGCATTTT,CASSEAGNQPQHF
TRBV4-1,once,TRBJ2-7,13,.,TGCGCCAGCAGCCCACGGGACAACTACGAGCAGTACTTC,CASSPRDNYEQYF
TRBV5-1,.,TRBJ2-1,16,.,TGCGCCAGCAGCTTGCGACAGGCGCTCTCCTACAATGAGCAGTTCTTC,CASSLRQALSYNEQFF
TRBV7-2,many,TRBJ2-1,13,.,TGTGCCAGCAGCTTAGGACCCAACAATGAGCAGTTCTTC,CASSLGPNNEQFF